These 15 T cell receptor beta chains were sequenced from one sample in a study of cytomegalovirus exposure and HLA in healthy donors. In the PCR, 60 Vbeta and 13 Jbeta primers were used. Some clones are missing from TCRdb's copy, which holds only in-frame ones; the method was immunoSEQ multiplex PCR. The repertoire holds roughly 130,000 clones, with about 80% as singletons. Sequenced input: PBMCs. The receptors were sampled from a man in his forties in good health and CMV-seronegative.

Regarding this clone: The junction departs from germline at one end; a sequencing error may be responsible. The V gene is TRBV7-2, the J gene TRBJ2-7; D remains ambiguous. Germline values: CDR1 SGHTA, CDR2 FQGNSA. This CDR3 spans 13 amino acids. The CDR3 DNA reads TGTGCCAGCACCACCCGAAACCACTACGAGCTGTACTTC. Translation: CASTTRNHYELYF.

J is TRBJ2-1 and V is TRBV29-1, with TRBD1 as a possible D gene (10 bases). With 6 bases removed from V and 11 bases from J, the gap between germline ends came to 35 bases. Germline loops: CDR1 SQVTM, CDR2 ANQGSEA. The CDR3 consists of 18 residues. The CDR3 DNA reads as TGCAGCGTCGGACAGGGGGGGAGACTAGCGGTCCATTACCTGCAGCAGTTCTTC. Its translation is CSVGQGGRLAVHYLQQFF.

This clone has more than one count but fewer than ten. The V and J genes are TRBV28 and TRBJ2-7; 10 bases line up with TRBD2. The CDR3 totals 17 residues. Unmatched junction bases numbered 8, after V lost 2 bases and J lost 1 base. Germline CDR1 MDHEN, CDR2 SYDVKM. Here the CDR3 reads CASSLAFPSGGSYEQYF. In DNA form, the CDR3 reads TGTGCCAGCAGTTTAGCGTTTCCTAGCGGGGGTTCCTACGAGCAGTACTTC. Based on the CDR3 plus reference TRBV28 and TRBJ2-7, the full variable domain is DVKVTQSSRYLVKRTGEKVFLECVQDMDHENMFWYRQDPGLGLRLIYFSYDVKMKEKGDIPEGYSVSREKKERFSLILESASTNQTSMYLCASSLAFPSGGSYEQYFGPGTRLTVT.

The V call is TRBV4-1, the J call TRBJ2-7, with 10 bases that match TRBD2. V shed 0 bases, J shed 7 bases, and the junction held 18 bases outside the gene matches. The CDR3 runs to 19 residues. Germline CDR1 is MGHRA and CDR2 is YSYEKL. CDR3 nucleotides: TGCGCCAGCAGCCAAGAATTGGTGGCTAGCGGGAGTCCGGGGAAGGAGCAGTACTTC. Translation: CASSQELVASGSPGKEQYF.

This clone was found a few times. The CDR3 coding sequence is TGTGCCAGTAGTGCCTGGACAGACGCCTATGGCTACACCTTC. Amino acid sequence: CASSAWTDAYGYTF. The rearrangement joins TRBV19 to TRBJ1-2, with D possibly being TRBD1 (6 bases). CDR1 and CDR2 from the germline V gene are LNHDA and SQIVND (reference sequence). This CDR3 has 14 amino acids. The V end lost 5 bases, the J end lost 4 bases, and 14 bases lay between the germline ends.

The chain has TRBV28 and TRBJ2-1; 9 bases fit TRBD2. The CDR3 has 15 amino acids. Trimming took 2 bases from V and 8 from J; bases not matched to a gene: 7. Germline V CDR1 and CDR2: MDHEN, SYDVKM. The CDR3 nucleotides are TGTGCCAGCAGTTTAGGGCTAGCGGGGATGTATGAGCAGTTCTTC. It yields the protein CASSLGLAGMYEQFF.

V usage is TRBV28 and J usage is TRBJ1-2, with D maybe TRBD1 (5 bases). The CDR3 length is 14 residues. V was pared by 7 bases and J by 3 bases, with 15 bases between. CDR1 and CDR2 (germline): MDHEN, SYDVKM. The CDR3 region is CASNTGSNYYGYTF. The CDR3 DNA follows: TGTGCCAGCAACACAGGTTCAAACTACTATGGCTACACCTTC.

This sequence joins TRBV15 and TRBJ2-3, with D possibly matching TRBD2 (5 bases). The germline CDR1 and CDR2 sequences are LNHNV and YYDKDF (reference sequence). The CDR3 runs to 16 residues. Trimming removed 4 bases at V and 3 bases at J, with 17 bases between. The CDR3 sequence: CATSTVQKGVTDTQYF. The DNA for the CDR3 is TGTGCCACCAGCACCGTTCAAAAGGGAGTGACAGATACGCAGTATTTT.

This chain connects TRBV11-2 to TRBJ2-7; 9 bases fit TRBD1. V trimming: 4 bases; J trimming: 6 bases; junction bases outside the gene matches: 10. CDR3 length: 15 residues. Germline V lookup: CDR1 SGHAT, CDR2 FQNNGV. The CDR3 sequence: CASSSSTGTGSEQYF. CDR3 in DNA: TGTGCCAGCAGCTCATCCACCGGGACAGGGTCCGAGCAGTACTTC. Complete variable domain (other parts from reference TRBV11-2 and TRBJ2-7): EAGVAQSPRYKIIEKRQSVAFWCNPISGHATLYWYQQILGQGPKLLIQFQNNGVVDDSQLPKDRFSAERLKGVDSTLKIQPAKLEDSAVYLCASSSSTGTGSEQYFGPGTRLTVT.

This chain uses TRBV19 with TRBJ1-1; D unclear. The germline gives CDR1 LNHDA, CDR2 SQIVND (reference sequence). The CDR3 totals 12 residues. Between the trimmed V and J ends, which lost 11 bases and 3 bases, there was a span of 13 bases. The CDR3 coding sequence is TGTGCCCTCCGCTATCGGGACACTGAAGCTTTCTTT. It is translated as CALRYRDTEAFF.

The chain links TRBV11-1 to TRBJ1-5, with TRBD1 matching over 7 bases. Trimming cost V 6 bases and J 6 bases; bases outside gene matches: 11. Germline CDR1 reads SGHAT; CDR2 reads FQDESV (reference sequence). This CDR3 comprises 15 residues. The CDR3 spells CASSRGTGVGQPQHF. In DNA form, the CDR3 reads TGTGCCAGCAGTAGGGGCACAGGGGTCGGTCAGCCCCAGCATTTT. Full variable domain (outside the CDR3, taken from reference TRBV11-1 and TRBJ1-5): EAEVAQSPRYKITEKSQAVAFWCDPISGHATLYWYRQILGQGPELLVQFQDESVVDDSQLPKDRFSAERLKGVDSTLKIQPAELGDSAMYLCASSRGTGVGQPQHFGDGTRLSIL.

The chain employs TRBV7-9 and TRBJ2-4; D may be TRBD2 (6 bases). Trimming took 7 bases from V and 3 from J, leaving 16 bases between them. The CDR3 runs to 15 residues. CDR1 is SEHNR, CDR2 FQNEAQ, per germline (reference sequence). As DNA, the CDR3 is TGTGCCAGCAATACCGGCGGGACGGGCAAAAACATTCAGTACTTC. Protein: CASNTGGTGKNIQYF.

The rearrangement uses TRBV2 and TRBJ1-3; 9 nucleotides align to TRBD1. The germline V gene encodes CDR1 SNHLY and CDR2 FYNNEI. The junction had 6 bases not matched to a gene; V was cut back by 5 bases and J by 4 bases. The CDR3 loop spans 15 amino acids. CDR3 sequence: CASSLIQGAGNTIYF. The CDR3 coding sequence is TGTGCCAGCAGTTTAATACAGGGGGCGGGAAACACCATATATTTT.

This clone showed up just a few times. Here the CDR3 reads CASSATGSRGQPQHF. In DNA, the CDR3 is TGTGCCAGCAGTGCGACAGGGTCGAGGGGTCAGCCCCAGCATTTT. V usage is TRBV6-5 and J usage is TRBJ1-5; 7 bases fit TRBD1. Germline-derived CDR1 and CDR2 are MNHEY and SVGAGI. The CDR3 is 15 amino acids. Germline trimming cut 5 bases from V and 6 bases from J; bases unmatched to any gene: 10.

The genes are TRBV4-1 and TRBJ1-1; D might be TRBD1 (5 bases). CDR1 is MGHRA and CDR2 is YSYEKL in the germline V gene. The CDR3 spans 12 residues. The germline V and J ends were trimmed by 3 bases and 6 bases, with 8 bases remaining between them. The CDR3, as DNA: TGCGCCAGCAGCCATCCGGGGGCTGAAGCTTTCTTT. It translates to CASSHPGAEAFF.